Shown below are 9 T cell receptor beta chains from a single sample sequenced in a study of tumor-infiltrating lymphocytes in primary liver carcinoma. A constant-region primer served to make TCR beta cDNA from about 0.45 ug total RNA. Generation of the TCR beta libraries relied on three nested multiplex PCR rounds using slightly modified ARM-PCR. Use of TRBV1-TRBV30 forward primers with a C-beta reverse primer characterized the first two PCR rounds, which lasted roughly 11 cycles each. TCRdb recomputed calls from the multiplex PCR reads with MiXCR, one row per CDR3 protein. The sample has some 50,000 distinct CDR3 sequences, over 65% seen once. For each extraction, RNA and DNA were obtained together from about 20-30 mg of unsorted bulk tissue. Material: liver tumor tissue from sampling region 5. Subset: tumor region T5, tumor centre. The origin of the receptors is a middle-aged man with primary liver carcinoma and hepatitis B virus infection.

As regards this clonotype: At one of its ends the junction is not consistent with the germline gene, which may arise from a read error. In DNA form, the CDR3 reads TGTGCCATCAGCGGAGGGCCGGGGGTCATTGGGCAGTTCTTC. It translates to CAISGGPGVIGQFF. The chain is built from TRBV11-3 and TRBJ2-1, with TRBD2 as a possible D gene (6 bases). CDR1 SGHNT and CDR2 YENEEA come from the germline V gene. This CDR3 contains 14 residues.

Concerning this clonotype: Mismatch with germline at one junction end may stem from a read error. This chain joins TRBV29-1 and TRBJ1-2, with D unresolved. The V gene's germline CDR1 is SQVTM and CDR2 ANQGSEA. The CDR3 has 14 amino acids. CDR3 nucleotide sequence: TGCAGCGTTGCCCGGGCATGGCTTGATGCTGGCTACGCCTTC. It is translated as CSVARAWLDAGYAF.

A word on this clonotype: Its ends do not fully match the called genes, so a read error is possible. The chain couples TRBV10-3 to TRBJ1-5, with 8 nucleotides matching TRBD1. There are 15 residues in the CDR3. CDR1 ENHRY and CDR2 SYGVKD come from the germline V gene. The CDR3 DNA is TGTGCCATCAGTGACCCGGACAGGGACAATCAGCCCCACCATTTT. This translates into CAISDPDRDNQPHHF.

This clonotype is classed as medium-sized (0.01 to 0.1%). The rearrangement links TRBV4-1 to TRBJ1-4; TRBD1 matches at 10 bases. The germline V gene has CDR1 MGHRA and CDR2 YSYEKL. V lost 1 base to trimming and J lost 9 bases; unmatched junction nucleotides: 8. The CDR3 length is 16 residues. The CDR3 sequence is CASSQGPGTGAQKLFF. The CDR3 nucleotides read TGCGCCAGCAGCCAAGGGCCGGGGACAGGGGCACAAAAACTGTTTTTT.

This clonotype was detected ten times or more. A much larger clone lies one base from this, so it may be a read error. The final CDR3 position lacks the conserved phenylalanine or tryptophan, pointing to a likely read error. This sequence joins TRBV30 and TRBJ2-1; no firm D call. The CDR3 has 12 amino acids. Germline values: CDR1 GTSNPN, CDR2 SVGIG (reference sequence). V was clipped by 7 bases and J by 5 bases, with 12 bases between them. In nucleotides, the CDR3 is TGTGCCTACGGACCTAGGGACAATGAGCAGTTCTGC. Translating it yields CAYGPRDNEQFC.

This chain joins TRBV29-1 and TRBJ2-3; no reliable D call. Trimming took off 8 bases at V and 0 bases at J, with 18 bases between the two ends. Per the germline V gene, CDR1 is SQVTM and CDR2 is ANQGSEA. The CDR3 extends over 15 amino acids. CDR3 nucleotide sequence: TGCAGCTCGAGGAGTGGCTCCAAAAGCACAGATACGCAGTATTTT. It yields the protein CSSRSGSKSTDTQYF.

A remark on this clonotype: The junction shows a germline mismatch at one end, possibly a read error. The J gene is TRBJ2-7, the V gene TRBV10-3; 7 bases fit TRBD1. This CDR3 has 15 amino acids. Germline V CDR1 and CDR2: ENHRY, SYGVKD. CDR3 region: CAISGADRTPYEQYF. The CDR3 DNA sequence: TGTGCCATCAGTGGGGCGGACAGGACACCCTATGAGCAGTACTTC.

Points on this clonotype: Since the CDR3 does not end with the conserved phenylalanine or tryptophan, this likely comes from a read error. V gene TRBV19 combines with J gene TRBJ1-1; D remains unclear. Trimming left V 6 bases short and J 0 bases short, with 14 bases between. Germline loops: CDR1 LNHDA, CDR2 SQIVND (reference sequence). This CDR3 comprises 15 residues. The CDR3 sequence is CASRTYETMNTEAFV. The DNA for the CDR3 is TGTGCCAGTAGAACATACGAGACCATGAACACTGAAGCTTTCGTT.

Regarding this clonotype: One base away lies a much larger clone, so this may be a sequencing read error. This CDR3 fails to terminate in the conserved phenylalanine or tryptophan, so it likely reflects a read error. The chain couples TRBV30 to TRBJ1-1; D unresolved. Trimming pared 1 base from V and 3 bases from J, leaving 9 bases between. The V gene's germline CDR1 is GTSNPN and CDR2 SVGIG (reference sequence). CDR3 length: 13 residues. The CDR3, as DNA: TGTGCCTGGAGTGAGAAGGGTGACACTGAAGCTTTCATT. Translation: CAWSEKGDTEAFI.